This is a list of T cell receptor beta chains from one sample in a study of T-cell memory formation after mild COVID-19. TCRdb independently ran MiXCR on the 5' RACE reads; one entry per CDR3 protein. Of 550,000 to 700,000 distinct CDR3 sequences in the sample, roughly 17% were seen once. The sample taken for sequencing was PBMCs or a T cell subset sorted from them (not recorded which). The receptor source for this set is an adult woman who had mild COVID-19 (a few samples of this study predate the infection). Cell type and time point are not known. CDR3s include the opening cysteine and the closing phenylalanine or tryptophan. D genes are given only for firm matches. Where a row states a size, it is once, few, many or the class of an expanded clone; other rows omit it.

v_call,cdr3_length,d_call,clone_size,j_call,cdr3_nt,cdr3_aa
TRBV9,18,TRBD1,NA,TRBJ2-6,TGTGCCAGCAGCCCGACACAGGGGGCGCCCACTGGGGCCAACGTCCTGACTTTC,CASSPTQGAPTGANVLTF
TRBV27,15,NA,NA,TRBJ2-1,TGTGCCAGCAGTTTAGCCGAGGGGACCAGGGATGAGCAGTTCTTC,CASSLAEGTRDEQFF
TRBV12-3/TRBV12-4,16,NA,NA,TRBJ1-2,TGTGCCAGCAGTTGGGGGAACAGGGAGGCTAACTATGGCTACACCTTC,CASSWGNREANYGYTF
TRBV7-9,15,NA,few,TRBJ1-1,TGTGCCAGCAGCCCCCGGGGGGGGCTGGGCACTGAAGCTTTCTTT,CASSPRGGLGTEAFF
TRBV30,15,TRBD2,NA,TRBJ2-7,TGTGCCTGGAAAAGAGCGGGACTGAGCCCCTACGAGCAGTACTTC,CAWKRAGLSPYEQYF
TRBV25-1,14,NA,NA,TRBJ1-5,TGTGCCAGCAGTGAGGAGGGGGGGAATCAGCCCCAGCATTTT,CASSEEGGNQPQHF
TRBV3-1,12,NA,NA,TRBJ2-7,TGTGCCAGCAGCCAAGGGGCTCCCGAGCAGTACTTC,CASSQGAPEQYF
TRBV3-1,17,NA,few,TRBJ1-1,TGTGCCAGCAGCCAAGATTCCGATCTCACCTCCGCCAAGGGGGCTTTCTTT,CASSQDSDLTSAKGAFF
TRBV9,15,NA,few,TRBJ2-3,TGTGCCAGCAGCGTAGATGAGGGAGACACAGATACGCAGTATTTT,CASSVDEGDTDTQYF
TRBV6-5,17,TRBD2,NA,TRBJ2-7,TGTGCCAGCAGTTACTCGAGACTAGCGGGAGGGCCTCATGGGCAGTACTTC,CASSYSRLAGGPHGQYF
TRBV19,15,TRBD1,NA,TRBJ1-5,TGTGCCAGTAGTATTGTGGACAGGGTCAATCAGCCCCAGCATTTT,CASSIVDRVNQPQHF
TRBV7-9,12,NA,NA,TRBJ2-7,TGTGCCAGCGGGACGGAATACTACGAGCAGTACTTC,CASGTEYYEQYF
TRBV7-2,15,NA,few,TRBJ2-7,TGTGCCAGCAGCCCCGATCAGTTAAGTTCCTACGAGCAGTACTTC,CASSPDQLSSYEQYF
TRBV12-3/TRBV12-4,13,NA,NA,TRBJ1-2,TGTGCCAGCGGTTCCTCCGGGACGCTTGGCTACACCTTC,CASGSSGTLGYTF
TRBV12-3/TRBV12-4,14,NA,few,TRBJ1-1,TGTGCCAGCAGTTTTAGGCAGGGGCGCACTGAAGCTTTCTTT,CASSFRQGRTEAFF
TRBV5-1,16,NA,NA,TRBJ2-6,TGCGCCAGCAGCCCTAGCGACACTCTTAGGGCCAACGTCCTGACTTTC,CASSPSDTLRANVLTF
TRBV25-1,13,NA,NA,TRBJ1-2,TGTGCCAGCAGTGAAATTGGTTTATATGGCTACACCTTC,CASSEIGLYGYTF
TRBV4-1,17,NA,few,TRBJ1-1,TGCGCCAGCAGCCAAGACGAGCGAATCGAGTCGTACACTGAAGCTTTCTTT,CASSQDERIESYTEAFF
TRBV5-1,15,NA,NA,TRBJ2-1,TGCGCCAGCTGCCCCGGGGGACAAATCTACAATGAGCAGTTCTTC,CASCPGGQIYNEQFF
TRBV11-2,16,NA,many,TRBJ2-1,TGTGCCAGCAGCTCATATTCCGGGAAGAGGGTGAATGAGCAGTTCTTC,CASSSYSGKRVNEQFF
TRBV5-4,13,NA,NA,TRBJ1-2,TGTGCCAGCAGCTTGATCGGATCTGGCGGCTACACTTTC,CASSLIGSGGYTF
TRBV29-1,12,TRBD1,many,TRBJ1-2,TGCAGCGTTGGAGGGGGCGAGTATGGCTACACCTTC,CSVGGGEYGYTF
TRBV27,15,NA,few,TRBJ1-3,TGTGCCAGCAGCACCGGGAGGGTTGGTGGAAACACCATATATTTT,CASSTGRVGGNTIYF
TRBV12-3/TRBV12-4,12,TRBD1,NA,TRBJ1-1,TGTGCCAGCGGAACAGGGGGAGCTGAAGCTTTCTTT,CASGTGGAEAFF
TRBV5-6,15,NA,NA,TRBJ1-1,TGTGCCAGCAGCTTGTGGGGACACGGGAACACTGAAGCTTTCTTT,CASSLWGHGNTEAFF
TRBV20-1,14,TRBD1,few,TRBJ2-2,TGCAGTGCTAGAGCGGGACAGGGGTCCGGGGAGCTGTTTTTT,CSARAGQGSGELFF
TRBV4-3,14,NA,NA,TRBJ1-1,TGCGCCAGCAGCCGAGGACCCCCGGGAACTGAAGCTTTCTTT,CASSRGPPGTEAFF
TRBV2,15,NA,NA,TRBJ2-1,TGTGCCAGAGGGGGGGCAGGACCCTCCTACAATGAGCAGTTCTTC,CARGGAGPSYNEQFF
TRBV10-3,14,NA,NA,TRBJ2-1,TGTGCCATCAGTGAGTCGGAGAGGGAAGAGGAGCAGTTCTTC,CAISESEREEEQFF
TRBV24-1,17,TRBD2,few,TRBJ2-3,TGTGCCACTGGTAGTCTCACTAGCGGGAGAACTACAGATACGCAGTATTTT,CATGSLTSGRTTDTQYF
TRBV5-4,16,NA,few,TRBJ2-7,TGTGCCAGCAGCTTGGCGCCCGGGACTGTTTCCTACGAGCAGTACTTC,CASSLAPGTVSYEQYF
TRBV30,14,TRBD1,NA,TRBJ1-1,TGTGCCTGGTCTCCGGGACAGCTGAACACTGAAGCTTTCTTT,CAWSPGQLNTEAFF
TRBV4-1,16,TRBD2,few,TRBJ2-1,TGCGCCAGCAGCCCCACGGGACTAGCCCCTTACAATGAGCAGTTCTTC,CASSPTGLAPYNEQFF
TRBV24-1,13,NA,NA,TRBJ2-3,TGTGCCACCAGACCGGCGGGTACAGATACGCAGTATTTT,CATRPAGTDTQYF
TRBV7-6,14,TRBD1,few,TRBJ1-3,TGTGCCAGCAGCCCTACAGGGGTAGGAAACACCATATATTTT,CASSPTGVGNTIYF
TRBV5-1,13,NA,few,TRBJ1-2,TGCGCCAGCAGCTCCCAGGCGAACTATGGCTACACCTTC,CASSSQANYGYTF
TRBV5-1,14,NA,few,TRBJ1-5,TGCGCCAGCAGCTTGGGACAGGCCGGTCAGCCCCAGCATTTT,CASSLGQAGQPQHF
TRBV7-3,15,NA,few,TRBJ2-3,TGTGCCAGCAGCTTAACGACGGCGAGCACAGATACGCAGTATTTT,CASSLTTASTDTQYF
TRBV6-1,14,NA,NA,TRBJ2-7,TGTGCCAGCAGTGAAGATCGCTTGTTAAACGAGCAGTACTTC,CASSEDRLLNEQYF
TRBV28,15,NA,few,TRBJ1-5,TGTGCCAGCAGTTTATTTCTGAGCGGCAATCAGCCCCAGCATTTT,CASSLFLSGNQPQHF
TRBV28,18,NA,NA,TRBJ1-5,TGTGCCAGCAGGAACCTGCGACAGACCCTCTCTAGCAATCAGCCCCAGCATTTT,CASRNLRQTLSSNQPQHF
TRBV9,16,NA,NA,TRBJ1-1,TGTGCCAGCAGCGCCCCGCCGACAACTCTGAACACTGAAGCTTTCTTT,CASSAPPTTLNTEAFF
TRBV4-2,12,NA,NA,TRBJ2-7,TGTGCCAGCAGCACGTTTTCCTACGAGCAGTACTTC,CASSTFSYEQYF
TRBV7-4,12,NA,NA,TRBJ1-2,TGTGCCAAATCCCTACAGGGACATGGCTACACCTTC,CAKSLQGHGYTF
TRBV4-2,15,TRBD2,few,TRBJ2-7,TGTGCCAGCAGTAACACCGGGACTAGGTCCTACGAGCAGTACTTC,CASSNTGTRSYEQYF
TRBV4-2,13,NA,NA,TRBJ1-2,TGTGCCAGCAGCCCATTCCAGGGCTATGGCTACACCTTC,CASSPFQGYGYTF
TRBV4-1,16,TRBD1,few,TRBJ2-7,TGCGCCAGCAGCCAAGTTATGGGACAGGCTAAATACGAGCAGTACTTC,CASSQVMGQAKYEQYF
TRBV5-1,13,NA,NA,TRBJ2-1,TGCGCCAGCAGCTTGACGACCGGGCCTACAGAGTTCTTC,CASSLTTGPTEFF
TRBV12-3/TRBV12-4,15,NA,few,TRBJ1-3,TGTGCCAGCAGTTTATTCGGAGTCTCTGGAAACACCATATATTTT,CASSLFGVSGNTIYF
TRBV14,15,NA,NA,TRBJ2-7,TGTGCCAGCAGCCAAGATTTAGGGAGCTCCTACGAGCAGTACTTC,CASSQDLGSSYEQYF
TRBV7-2,14,NA,NA,TRBJ1-1,TGTGCCAGCAGCCGAATCCCCCGGGTGGGGGAAGCTTTCTTT,CASSRIPRVGEAFF
TRBV9,16,TRBD2,few,TRBJ2-5,TGTGCCAGCAGCGTAGGTAGCGGGAGTTTACAAGAGACCCAGTACTTC,CASSVGSGSLQETQYF
TRBV29-1,17,NA,NA,TRBJ2-3,TGCAGCGTTGAAGCCCTTTCTACAGGGTCAGAAGCAGATACGCAGTATTTT,CSVEALSTGSEADTQYF
TRBV5-1,15,TRBD1,NA,TRBJ1-2,TGCGCCAGCTGCCCGGGGGGGACAGGGCTCTATGGCTACACCTTC,CASCPGGTGLYGYTF
TRBV4-2,12,NA,NA,TRBJ2-1,TGTGCCAGCAGCCAAGGCTATGGGGCTCAGTTCTTC,CASSQGYGAQFF
TRBV20-1,13,NA,NA,TRBJ1-5,TGCAGTGCTCCGGACAGCGGTCTCCAGCCCCAGCATTTT,CSAPDSGLQPQHF
TRBV12-3/TRBV12-4,14,NA,few,TRBJ2-5,TGTGCCAGCAGTTTGGTACAGGGTCCGGTGACCCAGTACTTC,CASSLVQGPVTQYF
TRBV15,17,NA,NA,TRBJ2-5,TGTGCCACCAGCAGGGGTAGGACAGTACCAGGCCAAGAGACCCAGTACTTC,CATSRGRTVPGQETQYF
TRBV9,15,NA,NA,TRBJ1-6,TGTGCCAGCAGCGCGACAGCCCGGGAGAATTCACCCCTCCACTTT,CASSATARENSPLHF